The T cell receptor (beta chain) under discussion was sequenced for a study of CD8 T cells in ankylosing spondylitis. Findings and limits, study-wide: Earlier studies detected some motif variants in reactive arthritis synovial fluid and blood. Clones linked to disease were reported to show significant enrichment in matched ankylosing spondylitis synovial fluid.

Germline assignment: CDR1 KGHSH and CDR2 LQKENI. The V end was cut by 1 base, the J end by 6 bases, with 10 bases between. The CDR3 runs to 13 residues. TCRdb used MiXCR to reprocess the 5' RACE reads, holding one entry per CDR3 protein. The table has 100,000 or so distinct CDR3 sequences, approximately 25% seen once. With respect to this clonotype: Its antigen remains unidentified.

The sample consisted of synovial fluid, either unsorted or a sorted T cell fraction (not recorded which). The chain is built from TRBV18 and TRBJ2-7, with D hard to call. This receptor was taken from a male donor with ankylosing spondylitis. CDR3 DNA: TGTGCCAGCTCACCACTAACAGACGCCGAGCAGTACTTC. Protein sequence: CASSPLTDAEQYF.